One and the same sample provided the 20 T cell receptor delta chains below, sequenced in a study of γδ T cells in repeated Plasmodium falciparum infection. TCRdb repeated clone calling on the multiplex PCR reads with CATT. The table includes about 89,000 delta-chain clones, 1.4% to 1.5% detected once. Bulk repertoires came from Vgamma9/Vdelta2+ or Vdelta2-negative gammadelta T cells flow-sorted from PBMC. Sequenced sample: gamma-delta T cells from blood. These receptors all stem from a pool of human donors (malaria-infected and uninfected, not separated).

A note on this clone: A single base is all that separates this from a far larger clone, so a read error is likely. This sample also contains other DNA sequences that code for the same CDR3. This CDR3 is CACDTGRHTDKLIF. CDR3 nucleotide sequence: TGCGCCTGTGACACCGGACGGCACACCGATAAACTCATCTTT. The chain recombines TRDV2 with TRDJ1; D gene uncertain. No J gene is reported in TCRdb; it was inferred here by comparing the DNA with germline. This CDR3 is built from 14 residues. Germline loops: CDR1 GEAIGNYY, CDR2 EKD.

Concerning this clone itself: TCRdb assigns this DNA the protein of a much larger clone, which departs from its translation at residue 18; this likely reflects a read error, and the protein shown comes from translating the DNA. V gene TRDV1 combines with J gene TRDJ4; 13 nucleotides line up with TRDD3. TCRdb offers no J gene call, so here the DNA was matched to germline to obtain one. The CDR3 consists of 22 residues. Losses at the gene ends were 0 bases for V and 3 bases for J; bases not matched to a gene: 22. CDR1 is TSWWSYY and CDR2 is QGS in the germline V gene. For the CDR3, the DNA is TGTGCTCTTGGGGAACTAGCCAATTTCATTACTGGGGGATACGCCCCGGCCGGACCCCTGATCTTT. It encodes CALGELANFITGGYAPAGPLIF.

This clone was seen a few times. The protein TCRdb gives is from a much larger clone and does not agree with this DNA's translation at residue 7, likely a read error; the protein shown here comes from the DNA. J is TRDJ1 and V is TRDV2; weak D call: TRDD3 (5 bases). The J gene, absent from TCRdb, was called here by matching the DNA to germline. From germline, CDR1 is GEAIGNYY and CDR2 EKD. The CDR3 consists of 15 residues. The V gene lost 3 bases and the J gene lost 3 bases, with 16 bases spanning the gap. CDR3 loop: CACDLLRDFADKLIF. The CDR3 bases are TGTGCCTGTGACTTGCTGAGGGATTTCGCCGATAAACTCATCTTT.

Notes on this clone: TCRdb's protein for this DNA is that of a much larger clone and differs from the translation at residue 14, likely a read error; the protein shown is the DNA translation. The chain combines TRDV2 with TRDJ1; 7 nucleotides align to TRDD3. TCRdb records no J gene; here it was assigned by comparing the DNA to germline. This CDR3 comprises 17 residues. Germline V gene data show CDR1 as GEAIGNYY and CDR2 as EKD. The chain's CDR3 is CACDTVGGFRDTDRLIF. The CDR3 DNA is TGTGCCTGTGACACCGTAGGGGGATTCAGAGACACCGATAGACTCATCTTT.

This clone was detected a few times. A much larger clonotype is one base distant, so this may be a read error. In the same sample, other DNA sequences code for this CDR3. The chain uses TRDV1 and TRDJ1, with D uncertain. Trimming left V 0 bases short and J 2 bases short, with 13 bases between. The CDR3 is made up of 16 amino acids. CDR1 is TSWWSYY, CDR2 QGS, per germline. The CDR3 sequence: CALGELCVPLTDKLIF. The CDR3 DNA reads TGTGCTCTTGGGGAACTCTGCGTACCTCTAACCGATAAACTCATCTTT.

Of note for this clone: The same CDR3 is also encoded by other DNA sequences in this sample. CDR3 DNA: TGTGCTCTTGGGGAACTAGTACCTACGGCGGATAAATCAATACGTAAACTCATCTTT. Amino acid sequence: CALGELVPTADKSIRKLIF. The chain carries TRDV1 and TRDJ1; D might be TRDD2 or TRDD3, each matching 5 bases. Germline V gene sequence: CDR1 TSWWSYY, CDR2 QGS. V was clipped by 0 bases and J by 7 bases, with 27 bases between them. The CDR3 is made up of 19 amino acids.

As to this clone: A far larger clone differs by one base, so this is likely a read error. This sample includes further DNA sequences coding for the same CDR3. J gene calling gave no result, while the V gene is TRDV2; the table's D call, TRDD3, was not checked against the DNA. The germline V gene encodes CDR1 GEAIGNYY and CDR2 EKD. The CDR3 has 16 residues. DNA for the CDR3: TGTGCCTGTGACCCCATGACTGGGGGACAGAAAGATAAGCTCATCTTT. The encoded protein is CACDPMTGGQKDKLIF.

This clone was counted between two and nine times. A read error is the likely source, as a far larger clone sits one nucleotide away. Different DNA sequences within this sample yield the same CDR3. The CDR3 spells CACDTGRVPVLGTHSWDTRQMFF. The CDR3 DNA follows: TGTGCCTGTGACACCGGACGCGTTCCCGTGCTGGGGACCCACTCCTGGGACACCCGACAGATGTTTTTC. The V call is TRDV2, the J call TRDJ3; weak D call: TRDD3 (6 bases). As TCRdb names no J gene, one was assigned here on the basis of a DNA match to germline. From germline, CDR1 is GEAIGNYY and CDR2 EKD. Trimming took off 0 bases at V and 0 bases at J, with 26 bases between the two ends. The CDR3 length is 23 residues.

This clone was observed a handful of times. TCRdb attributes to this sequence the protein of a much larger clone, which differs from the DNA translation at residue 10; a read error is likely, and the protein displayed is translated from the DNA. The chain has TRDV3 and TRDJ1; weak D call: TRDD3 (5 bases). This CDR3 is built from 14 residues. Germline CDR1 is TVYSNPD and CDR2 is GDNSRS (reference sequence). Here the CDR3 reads CAFGIRTVTGKLIF. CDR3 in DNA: TGTGCCTTCGGTATACGCACTGTCACCGGTAAACTCATCTTT.

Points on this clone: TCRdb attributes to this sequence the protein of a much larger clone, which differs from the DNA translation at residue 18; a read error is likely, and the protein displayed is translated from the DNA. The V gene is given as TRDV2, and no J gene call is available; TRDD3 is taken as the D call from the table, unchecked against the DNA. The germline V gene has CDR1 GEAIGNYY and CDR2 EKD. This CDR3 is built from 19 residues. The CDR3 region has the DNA TGTGCCTGTGACACCCGTACTGGGGGATACTCAACCTTCACCGATAAACTCACCTTT. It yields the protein CACDTRTGGYSTFTDKLTF.

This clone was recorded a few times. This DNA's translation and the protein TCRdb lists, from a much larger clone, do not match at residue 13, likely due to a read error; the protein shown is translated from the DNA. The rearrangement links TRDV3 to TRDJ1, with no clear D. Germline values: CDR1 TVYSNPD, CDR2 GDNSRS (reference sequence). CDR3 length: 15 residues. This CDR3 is CAHYDGWRRTDKPIF. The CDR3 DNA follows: TGTGCCCACTACGATGGGTGGAGGAGAACCGATAAACCCATCTTT.

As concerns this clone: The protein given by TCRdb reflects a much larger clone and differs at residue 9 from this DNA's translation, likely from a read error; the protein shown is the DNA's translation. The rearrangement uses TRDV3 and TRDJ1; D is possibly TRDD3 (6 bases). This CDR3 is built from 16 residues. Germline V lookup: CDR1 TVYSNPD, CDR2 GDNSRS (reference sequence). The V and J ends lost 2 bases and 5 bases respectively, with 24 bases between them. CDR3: CAFSTTVAWGSDKLIF. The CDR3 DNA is TGTGCCTTTTCAACTACGGTTGCTTGGGGATCAGATAAACTCATCTTT.

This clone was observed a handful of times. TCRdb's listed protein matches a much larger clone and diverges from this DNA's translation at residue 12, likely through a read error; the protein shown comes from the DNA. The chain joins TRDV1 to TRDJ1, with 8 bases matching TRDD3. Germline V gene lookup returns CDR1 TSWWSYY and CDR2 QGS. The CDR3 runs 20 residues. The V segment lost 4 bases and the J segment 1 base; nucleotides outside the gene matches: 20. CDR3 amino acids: CALGAFRRDWGVPSTDKLIF. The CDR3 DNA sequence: TGTGCTCTTGGGGCTTTCCGGCGGGACTGGGGGGTTCCAAGCACCGATAAACTCATCTTT.

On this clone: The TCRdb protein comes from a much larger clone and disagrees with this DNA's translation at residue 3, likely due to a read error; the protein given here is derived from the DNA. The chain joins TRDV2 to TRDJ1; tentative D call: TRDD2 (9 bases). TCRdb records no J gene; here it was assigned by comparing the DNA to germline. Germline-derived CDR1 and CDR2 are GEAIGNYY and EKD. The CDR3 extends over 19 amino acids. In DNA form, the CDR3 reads TGTGCCCGTGACATTGTCCTTCCTACCGGGGATACCCACACCGATAAACTCATCTTT. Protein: CARDIVLPTGDTHTDKLIF.

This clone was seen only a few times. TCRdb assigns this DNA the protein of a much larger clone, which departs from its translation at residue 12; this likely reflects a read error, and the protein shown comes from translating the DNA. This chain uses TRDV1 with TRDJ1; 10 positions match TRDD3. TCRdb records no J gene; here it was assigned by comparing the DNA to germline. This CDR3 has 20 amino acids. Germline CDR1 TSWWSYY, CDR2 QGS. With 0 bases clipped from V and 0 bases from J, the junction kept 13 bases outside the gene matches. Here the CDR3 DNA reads TGTGCTCTTGGGGAACTTGGAAGATGGGGGATACCTAGGTACACCGATAAACTCATCTTT. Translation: CALGELGRWGIPRYTDKLIF.

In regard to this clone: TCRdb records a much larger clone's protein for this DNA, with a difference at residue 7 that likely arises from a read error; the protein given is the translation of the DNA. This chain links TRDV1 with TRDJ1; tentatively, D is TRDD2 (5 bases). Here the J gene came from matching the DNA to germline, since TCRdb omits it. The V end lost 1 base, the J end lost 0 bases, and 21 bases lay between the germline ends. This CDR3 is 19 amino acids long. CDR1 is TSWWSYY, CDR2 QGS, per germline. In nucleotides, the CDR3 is TGTGCTCTTGGGGAACGGGCGTATTCGTTCACCTTCTACACCGATAAACTCATCTTT. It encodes CALGERAYSFTFYTDKLIF.

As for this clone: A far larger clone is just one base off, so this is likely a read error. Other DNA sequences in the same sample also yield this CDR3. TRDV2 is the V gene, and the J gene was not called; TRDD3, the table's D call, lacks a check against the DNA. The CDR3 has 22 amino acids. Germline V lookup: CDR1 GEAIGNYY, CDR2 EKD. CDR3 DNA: TGTGCCTGTGACCCAGTACCGACCGCCGTACTGGGGGATACGGAGGGGACCGATAAACTCATCTTC. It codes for CACDPVPTAVLGDTEGTDKLIF.

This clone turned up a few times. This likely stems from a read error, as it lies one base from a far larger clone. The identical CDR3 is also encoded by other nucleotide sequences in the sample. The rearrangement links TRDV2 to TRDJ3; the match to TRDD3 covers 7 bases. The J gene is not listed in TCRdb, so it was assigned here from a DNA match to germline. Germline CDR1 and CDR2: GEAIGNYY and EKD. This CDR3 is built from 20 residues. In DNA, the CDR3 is TGCGCCTGTGACTCCTGGGGGTCGCAAGAAAGCTCCTGGGACACCCGACAGATGTTTTTC. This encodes CACDSWGSQESSWDTRQMFF.

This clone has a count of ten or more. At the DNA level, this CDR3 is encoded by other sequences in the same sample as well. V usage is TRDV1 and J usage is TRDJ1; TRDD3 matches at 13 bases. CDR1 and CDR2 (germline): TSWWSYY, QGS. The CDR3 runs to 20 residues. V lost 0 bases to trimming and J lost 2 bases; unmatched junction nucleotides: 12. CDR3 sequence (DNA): TGTGCTCTTGGGGAACTGGCTCCTTACTGGGGGATACGGGGAACCGATAAACTCATCTTT. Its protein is CALGELAPYWGIRGTDKLIF.

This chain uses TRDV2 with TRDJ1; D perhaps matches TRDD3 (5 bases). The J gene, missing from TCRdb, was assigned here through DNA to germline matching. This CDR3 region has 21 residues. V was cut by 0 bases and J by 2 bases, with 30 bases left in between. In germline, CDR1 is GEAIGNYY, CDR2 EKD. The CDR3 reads CACDTVQSFRGGVRGTDKLIF. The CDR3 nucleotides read TGTGCCTGTGACACCGTACAGTCTTTTAGGGGGGGGGTCCGGGGGACCGATAAACTCATCTTT.